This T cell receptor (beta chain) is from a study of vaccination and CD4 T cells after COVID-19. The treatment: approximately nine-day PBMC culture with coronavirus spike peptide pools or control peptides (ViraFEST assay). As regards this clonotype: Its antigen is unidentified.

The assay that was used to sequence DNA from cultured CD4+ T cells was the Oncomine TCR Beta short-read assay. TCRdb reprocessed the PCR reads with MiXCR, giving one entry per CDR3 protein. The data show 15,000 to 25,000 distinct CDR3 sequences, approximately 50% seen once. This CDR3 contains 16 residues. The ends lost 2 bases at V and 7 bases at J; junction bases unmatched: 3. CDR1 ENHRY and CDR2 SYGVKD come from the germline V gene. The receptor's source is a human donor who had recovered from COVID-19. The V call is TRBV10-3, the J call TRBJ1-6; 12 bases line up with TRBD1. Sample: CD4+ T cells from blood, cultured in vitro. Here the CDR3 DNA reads TGTGCCATCAGTGAGAGGGGGACAGGGGGCAATTCACCCCTCCACTTT. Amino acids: CAISERGTGGNSPLHF.